This T cell receptor (beta chain) was obtained from a study of shared T cell receptors in the human thymus. TCRdb keeps only in-frame clones here, not all; method: immunoSEQ multiplex PCR. The sample lists approximately 490,000 clones, 70% to 80% occurring once. The V segment lost 0 bases and the J segment 14 bases; nucleotides outside the gene matches: 7. The germline CDR1 and CDR2 sequences are GTSNPN and SVGIG (reference sequence). The CDR3 is 14 residues long. These data were also filed under a second study, of human thymus T cells. Per that study: Infants, healthy and Finnish, who were having corrective surgery for congenital heart defects served as donors. Thymic tissue was derived from resections collected during corrective heart surgery. Across thymic and blood repertoires, the usage of V and J genes appeared to be biased. What related research reported was that thymic repertoires overlapped highly among unrelated individuals.

The sequencing input was thymocytes. The receptor's source is a boy less than two years old with a congenital heart defect. The chain employs TRBV30 and TRBJ2-1, with 13 bases fitting TRBD2. CDR3 amino acids: CAWSVLAGGPVKFF. CDR3 nucleotide sequence: TGTGCCTGGAGTGTACTAGCGGGAGGGCCCGTAAAGTTCTTC.